A single sample gave rise to the 19 T cell receptor beta chains below, sequenced in a study of shared clonotypes between healthy human individuals. Sequenced by immunoSEQ multiplex PCR; TCRdb stores in-frame clones only, minus some. The sample consists of some 1.5 million clones, roughly 96% of them appearing once. The sequencing sample was made of naive CD4+ T cells sorted from blood. The sample's subset: CD45RA+ positively selected. Receptors originate from a man aged 25-40 years in good health.

The rearrangement links TRBV5-4 to TRBJ1-1; a weak D match, TRBD1 (5 bases). Germline V gene sequence: CDR1 SGHNT, CDR2 YYREEE (reference sequence). Trimming took 4 bases from V and 5 from J, leaving 15 bases between them. CDR3 length equals 14 residues. CDR3 coding DNA: TGTGCCAGCAGCCGTATCAATCAGGGTACTGAAGCTTTCTTT. Translation: CASSRINQGTEAFF.

The chain joins TRBV14 to TRBJ2-3; D is ambiguous. This CDR3 contains 14 residues. The V end was cut by 0 bases, the J end by 5 bases, with 9 bases between. The germline gives CDR1 SGHDN, CDR2 FVKESK. The CDR3 region has the DNA TGTGCCAGCAGCCAAGACGGCAAGGGAGATACGCAGTATTTT. Translated: CASSQDGKGDTQYF.

This clone was seen just once. The gene calls are TRBV29-1 and TRBJ2-7; 9 bases match TRBD1. The V gene end was trimmed by 7 bases and the J gene end by 3 bases; junction bases not matched to a gene: 4. CDR1 SQVTM and CDR2 ANQGSEA come from the germline V gene. The CDR3 length is 12 residues. The CDR3 DNA is TGCAGCGGACAGGGGGTGGACTACGAGCAGTACTTC. Amino acids: CSGQGVDYEQYF.

Here the CDR3 DNA reads TGTGCCAGCAGCCGGACTAGCGGGAGTTTTGCAGAGACCCAGTACTTC. Its translation is CASSRTSGSFAETQYF. The rearrangement links TRBV5-5 to TRBJ2-5; 13 bases match TRBD2. The trim removed 4 bases at V and 4 bases at J, leaving 7 bases unmatched. The germline gives CDR1 SGHKS, CDR2 YYEKEE (reference sequence). The CDR3 runs to 16 residues.

DNA of the CDR3: TGCGCCAGCAGCTTGGATCTAGTCACTGAAGCTTTCTTT. Amino acid sequence: CASSLDLVTEAFF. The chain links TRBV5-1 to TRBJ1-1; unclear D gene. This CDR3 has 13 amino acids. V gave up 0 bases and J gave up 4 bases, with 7 bases separating them. The germline CDR1 and CDR2 sequences are SGHRS and YFSETQ. The variable domain in full, with the rest retrieved from reference TRBV5-1 and TRBJ1-1, is KAGVTQTPRYLIKTRGQQVTLSCSPISGHRSVSWYQQTPGQGLQFLFEYFSETQRNKGNFPGRFSGRQFSNSRSEMNVSTLELGDSALYLCASSLDLVTEAFFGQGTRLTVV.

This clone was seen a handful of times. The rearrangement joins TRBV6-5 to TRBJ2-5, with unresolved D. Per germline, CDR1 MNHEY and CDR2 SVGAGI. The CDR3 contains 13 residues. The ends were cut back, 5 bases at V and 5 bases at J, with 12 bases in the middle. The CDR3 loop is CASSNGPAETQYF. Written as DNA, the CDR3 is TGTGCCAGCAGTAATGGGCCAGCGGAGACCCAGTACTTC.

This chain joins TRBV4-1 and TRBJ2-2; 8 bases align to TRBD2. The V gene end was trimmed by 0 bases and the J gene end by 4 bases; junction bases not matched to a gene: 7. The CDR3 covers 17 residues. Germline-derived CDR1 and CDR2 are MGHRA and YSYEKL. The DNA for the CDR3 is TGCGCCAGCAGCCAAGACGTCGGCGGGAGGCTCACCGGGGAGCTGTTTTTT. Translating gives CASSQDVGGRLTGELFF.

The rearrangement joins TRBV27 to TRBJ1-1, with D perhaps matching TRBD1 (6 bases). The CDR3 consists of 14 residues. From germline, CDR1 is MNHEY and CDR2 SMNVEV (reference sequence). Trimming stripped 6 bases from V and 2 bases from J, with 13 bases between. As DNA, the CDR3 is TGTGCCAGCAGACCAGGGGTTCTTAACACTGAAGCTTTCTTT. It yields the protein CASRPGVLNTEAFF.

Comments on this clone: Other nucleotide sequences in the sample specify the same CDR3. The J gene is TRBJ2-3, the V gene TRBV5-1; TRBD1 aligns across 7 bases. Germline CDR1 and CDR2: SGHRS and YFSETQ. CDR3 length: 14 amino acids. V was clipped by 2 bases and J by 2 bases; unmatched bases: 2. CDR3 loop: CASSLGQDTDTQYF. CDR3 bases: TGCGCCAGCAGCTTAGGACAGGACACAGATACGCAGTATTTT.

The genes are TRBV19 and TRBJ2-7; D is perhaps TRBD2 (5 bases). The germline V and J ends were trimmed by 0 bases and 6 bases, with 6 bases remaining between them. The germline V gene has CDR1 LNHDA and CDR2 SQIVND (reference sequence). This CDR3 is built from 12 residues. The CDR3 DNA follows: TGTGCCAGTAGTATAGAGGGGAGCGAGCAGTACTTC. This codes for CASSIEGSEQYF. Full variable domain (remainder filled in from reference TRBV19 and TRBJ2-7): DGGITQSPKYLFRKEGQNVTLSCEQNLNHDAMYWYRQDPGQGLRLIYYSQIVNDFQKGDIAEGYSVSREKKESFPLTVTSAQKNPTAFYLCASSIEGSEQYFGPGTRLTVT.

The chain employs TRBV28 and TRBJ2-7, with 7 bases lining up with TRBD2. CDR1 and CDR2 from the germline V gene are MDHEN and SYDVKM. V dropped 3 bases and J dropped 3; count of bases not matched to a gene: 14. This CDR3 is built from 17 residues. The CDR3 coding sequence is TGTGCCAGCAGTTTTTATCCAGCGGGAAGTCTTGGCTACGAGCAGTACTTC. Translated: CASSFYPAGSLGYEQYF. The entire variable domain, with the rest obtained from reference TRBV28 and TRBJ2-7, is as follows: DVKVTQSSRYLVKRTGEKVFLECVQDMDHENMFWYRQDPGLGLRLIYFSYDVKMKEKGDIPEGYSVSREKKERFSLILESASTNQTSMYLCASSFYPAGSLGYEQYFGPGTRLTVT.

This sequence joins TRBV10-3 and TRBJ2-3; no clear D gene. The germline V gene encodes CDR1 ENHRY and CDR2 SYGVKD. The V end lost 6 bases, the J end lost 1 base, and 11 bases lay between the germline ends. This CDR3 comprises 14 residues. The CDR3 reads CAIRNWDRTDTQYF. The CDR3 DNA sequence: TGTGCCATCAGGAATTGGGATCGCACAGATACGCAGTATTTT.

The rearrangement uses TRBV19 and TRBJ1-1; 8 positions match TRBD1. Per germline, CDR1 LNHDA and CDR2 SQIVND (reference sequence). This CDR3 region has 13 residues. The J segment lost 5 bases and the V segment lost 4 bases, leaving 3 bases of the junction unmatched. CDR3 loop: CASSTTGGTEAFF. The CDR3 region has the DNA TGTGCCAGTAGTACCACAGGGGGTACTGAAGCTTTCTTT.

The chain recombines TRBV28 with TRBJ2-1; 12 nucleotides agree with TRBD2. The CDR3 is 14 residues long. Germline lookup yields CDR1 MDHEN and CDR2 SYDVKM. V lost 6 bases to trimming and J lost 9 bases; unmatched junction nucleotides: 6. DNA of the CDR3: TGTGCCAGCAGGTCTAGCGGGAGGGAAGGTGAGCAGTTCTTC. It translates to CASRSSGREGEQFF.

The CDR3: CASSLYPPQMWGSGYTF. CDR3 in DNA: TGTGCCAGCAGTTTATATCCGCCCCAGATGTGGGGCAGCGGCTACACCTTC. The chain combines TRBV27 with TRBJ1-2, with D perhaps TRBD1 (5 bases). This CDR3 region has 17 residues. V lost 1 base to trimming and J lost 8 bases, with 23 bases between them. CDR1 is MNHEY, CDR2 SMNVEV, per germline (reference sequence).

CDR3 loop: CASSRRGKSSYTDTQYF. The CDR3 region has the DNA TGTGCCAGTAGCCGGCGAGGCAAAAGTTCTTACACAGATACGCAGTATTTT. V and J are TRBV19 and TRBJ2-3; D call uncertain. The CDR3 length is 17 residues. V was shortened by 6 bases and J by 2 bases, with 21 bases between the two germline ends. CDR1 and CDR2 from the germline V gene are LNHDA and SQIVND (reference sequence). Full variable domain (remainder filled in from reference TRBV19 and TRBJ2-3): DGGITQSPKYLFRKEGQNVTLSCEQNLNHDAMYWYRQDPGQGLRLIYYSQIVNDFQKGDIAEGYSVSREKKESFPLTVTSAQKNPTAFYLCASSRRGKSSYTDTQYFGPGTRLTVL.

The V gene is TRBV27, the J gene TRBJ2-7; the D is unclear. Germline V lookup: CDR1 MNHEY, CDR2 SMNVEV (reference sequence). V was clipped by 5 bases and J by 3 bases, with 20 bases between them. CDR3 size: 16 residues. The CDR3 DNA follows: TGTGCCAGCAGTCGAGCCCGGGCCCCGGTCGGCTACGAGCAGTACTTC. Translation: CASSRARAPVGYEQYF.

There are a few counts of this clone. The chain's CDR3 is CASSPRELAGETQYF. CDR3 DNA sequence: TGTGCCAGCAGTCCCCGGGAACTAGCGGGGGAGACCCAGTACTTC. V usage is TRBV7-8 and J usage is TRBJ2-5; TRBD2 aligns across 10 bases. V was pared by 6 bases and J by 5 bases, with 9 bases of the junction left unmatched. CDR3 length: 15 residues. The V gene's germline CDR1 is SGHVS and CDR2 FQNEAQ. Using reference TRBV7-8 and TRBJ2-5 for the parts outside the CDR3, the full variable domain is GAGVSQSPRYKVAKRGQDVALRCDPISGHVSLFWYQQALGQGPEFLTYFQNEAQLDKSGLPSDRFFAERPEGSVSTLKIQRTQQEDSAVYLCASSPRELAGETQYFGPGTRLLVL.

V usage is TRBV7-2 and J usage is TRBJ2-2; a weak D match, TRBD2 (5 bases). Germline V gives CDR1 SGHTA, CDR2 FQGNSA. Trimming shortened V by 3 bases and J by 5 bases, and 22 bases separated the two germline ends. The CDR3 extends over 18 amino acids. CDR3 sequence: CASSFREAHPSGTGELFF. CDR3 DNA sequence: TGTGCCAGCAGCTTTAGAGAGGCACACCCCTCGGGGACCGGGGAGCTGTTTTTT. The full variable domain, its missing parts supplied by reference TRBV7-2 and TRBJ2-2, is GAGVSQSPSNKVTEKGKDVELRCDPISGHTALYWYRQSLGQGLEFLIYFQGNSAPDKSGLPSDRFSAERTGGSVSTLTIQRTQQEDSAVYLCASSFREAHPSGTGELFFGEGSRLTVL.